This T cell receptor beta chain was recorded in a study of PD-L1 blockade in urothelial cancer. Study-wide background: Males with bladder-origin urothelial cancer constituted about 90% of the 29 patients. Analyzed time points were 3 weeks (second dose) and 6 weeks after therapy began.

Germline V gives CDR1 SGHDT, CDR2 YYEEEE. The CDR3 length is 16 residues. V lost 5 bases to trimming and J lost 1 base; unmatched junction nucleotides: 8. As for time point: pretreatment peripheral blood. Clones were sequenced by immunoSEQ multiplex PCR, and TCRdb holds only the in-frame ones, with some missing. The repertoire holds tens of thousands of clones, with under 90% as singletons. V usage is TRBV5-6 and J usage is TRBJ2-1; the match to TRBD2 covers 8 bases. Sequenced material: PBMCs, taken around atezolizumab (anti-PD-L1) treatment. The sequence derives from a man aged 65 to 79 with urothelial cancer. CDR3 sequence: CASRESGSSSYNEQFF. Written as DNA, the CDR3 is TGTGCCAGCAGAGAGAGCGGGAGTTCTTCCTACAATGAGCAGTTCTTC.